The following is a T cell receptor beta chain sequence with its context. Germline trimming cut 4 bases from V and 4 bases from J; bases unmatched to any gene: 7. There are 16 residues in the CDR3. Germline CDR1 and CDR2: SGHNT and YYREEE (reference sequence). The source of the sample is a study of PD-1 blockade in mismatch repair-deficient tumors. Using immunoSEQ multiplex PCR, the repertoire was profiled, and TCRdb retains in-frame clones only, with some absent. The table has 38,000 or so clones, roughly 85% seen once. The chain employs TRBV5-4 and TRBJ2-1; TRBD2 agrees at 11 bases. The sequence was collected from an adult with mismatch repair-deficient cancer. The sample consisted of peripheral blood, taken less than 95 weeks after starting pembrolizumab. The CDR3 DNA follows: TGTGCCAGCAGCCCACCCACTAGCGGGGGATACAATGAGCAGTTCTTC. It yields the protein CASSPPTSGGYNEQFF.